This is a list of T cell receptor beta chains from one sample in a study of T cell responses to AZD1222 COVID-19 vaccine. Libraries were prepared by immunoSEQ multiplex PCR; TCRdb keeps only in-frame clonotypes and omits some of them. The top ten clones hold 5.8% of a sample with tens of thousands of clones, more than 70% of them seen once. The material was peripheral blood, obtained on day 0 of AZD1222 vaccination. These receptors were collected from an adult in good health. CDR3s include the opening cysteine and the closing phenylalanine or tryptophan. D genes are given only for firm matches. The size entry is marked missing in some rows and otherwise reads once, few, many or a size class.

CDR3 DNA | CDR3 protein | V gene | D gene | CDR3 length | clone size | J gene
TGTGCCAGCAAGTCCCCCGGGACTAGAAACACCGGGGAGCTGTTTTTT | CASKSPGTRNTGELFF | TRBV7-2 | TRBD2 | 16 | few | TRBJ2-2
TGTGCCAGCAGTTCAGGGGTAGGGCCTCTGGACACCTTC | CASSSGVGPLDTF | TRBV12-3/TRBV12-4 | NA | 13 | few | TRBJ1-2
TGTGCCAGCAGCCCTGGAGGGGGTCCGTTCTATGGCTACACCTTC | CASSPGGGPFYGYTF | TRBV27 | NA | 15 | NA | TRBJ1-2
TGTGCCAGCAGTCTAGAGCTATGGAACACTGAAGCTTTCTTT | CASSLELWNTEAFF | TRBV6-4 | NA | 14 | NA | TRBJ1-1
TGTGCCAGCAGCCATGGTGGGGGGAACACCATATATTTT | CASSHGGGNTIYF | TRBV14 | NA | 13 | NA | TRBJ1-3
TGTGCCAGCAGCTCCCCTACAGGGTCCTATGGCTACACCTTC | CASSSPTGSYGYTF | TRBV28 | NA | 14 | NA | TRBJ1-2
TGTGCCACCAGTGATCAGACCGGGACAGGCACAGATACGCAGTATTTT | CATSDQTGTGTDTQYF | TRBV24-1 | TRBD1 | 16 | few | TRBJ2-3
TGTGCCAGCCGATATGACCCGACAGGAGATCAGCCCCAGCATTTT | CASRYDPTGDQPQHF | TRBV6-5 | NA | 15 | NA | TRBJ1-5
TGTGCCAGTAGCACGCCAGGGGACCGGGAAAGTGGCTACACCTTC | CASSTPGDRESGYTF | TRBV19 | NA | 15 | NA | TRBJ1-2
TGTGCCAGCAGCTTAGGGGGGGACTCTAATGAGCAGTTCTTC | CASSLGGDSNEQFF | TRBV7-9 | NA | 14 | NA | TRBJ2-1
TGTGCCAGCAGTGGAGAGATTTTCACCTACGAGCAGTACTTC | CASSGEIFTYEQYF | TRBV2 | NA | 14 | NA | TRBJ2-7
TGTGCCAGCTCACTAACAGGGGGATCAACTAATGAAAAACTGTTTTTT | CASSLTGGSTNEKLFF | TRBV18 | TRBD1 | 16 | NA | TRBJ1-4
TGTGCCAGCAGCGTTTGGACGGACCCCAATCAGCCCCAGCATTTT | CASSVWTDPNQPQHF | TRBV5-6 | NA | 15 | NA | TRBJ1-5
TGCAGCGTCCAGAGGTCCTATAATTCACCCCTCCACTTT | CSVQRSYNSPLHF | TRBV29-1 | NA | 13 | NA | TRBJ1-6
TGCGCCAGCAGCGCAAGACAGGGCAACACCGGGGAGCTGTTTTTT | CASSARQGNTGELFF | TRBV5-1 | TRBD1 | 15 | once | TRBJ2-2
TGTGCCAGCAGTGAGGGGGGGGACTATGGCTACACCTTC | CASSEGGDYGYTF | TRBV6-1 | NA | 13 | NA | TRBJ1-2
TGTGCCACCAGTGATTCGGGGCAGCGAGTATATGGCTACACCTTC | CATSDSGQRVYGYTF | TRBV24-1 | NA | 15 | NA | TRBJ1-2
TGTGCCAGTAGTGCAGTCCGGGACACCAACCTCTATGGCTACACCTTC | CASSAVRDTNLYGYTF | TRBV19 | NA | 16 | NA | TRBJ1-2
TGTGCCAGCAGGGAAAGGACTAGCGGGGTAACAGATACGCAGTATTTT | CASRERTSGVTDTQYF | TRBV2 | TRBD2 | 16 | once | TRBJ2-3
TGTGCCAGTAGTAGAGTTCAGGCTTTGGGCGCTATTCGCTACACCTTC | CASSRVQALGAIRYTF | TRBV19 | NA | 16 | NA | TRBJ1-2
TGTGCCAGCAAACTTCAGGGCAACACTGAAGCTTTCTTT | CASKLQGNTEAFF | TRBV6-5 | NA | 13 | NA | TRBJ1-1
TGCAGCGTGAAGCGGGCGGGCACCCTGTCGAACACTGAAGCTTTCTTT | CSVKRAGTLSNTEAFF | TRBV29-1 | NA | 16 | NA | TRBJ1-1
TGTGCCAGCAGCCACGGGACACATCTAACCTCCATTCAGTACTTC | CASSHGTHLTSIQYF | TRBV3-1/TRBV3-2 | NA | 15 | NA | TRBJ2-4
TGTGCCAGCACCAGGGGGGCCGGGGGGCAAGAGACCCAGTACTTC | CASTRGAGGQETQYF | TRBV6-5 | NA | 15 | few | TRBJ2-5
TGTGCCAGCAGCCAAGGGGCGAGTAGCTCCTACAATGAGCAGTTCTTC | CASSQGASSSYNEQFF | TRBV3-1/TRBV3-2 | NA | 16 | NA | TRBJ2-1
TGTGCCAGCAGTCAGACGGGGGGTAATAACTATGGCTACACCTTC | CASSQTGGNNYGYTF | TRBV2 | NA | 15 | NA | TRBJ1-2
TGTGCCAGCAGCGTCAGCGGGAGGGCTAACGGGGAGCTGTTTTTT | CASSVSGRANGELFF | TRBV7-9 | TRBD2 | 15 | NA | TRBJ2-2
TGCAGCGTGGACTTTGGGAGCTCCTACAATGAGCAGTTCTTC | CSVDFGSSYNEQFF | TRBV29-1 | NA | 14 | NA | TRBJ2-1
TGTGCTAGCAGCCAAGGACAGTTCAATGAGCAGTTCTTC | CASSQGQFNEQFF | TRBV7-7 | NA | 13 | NA | TRBJ2-1
TGTGCCAGCGGCAGGGGTTCTGGAAACACCATATATTTT | CASGRGSGNTIYF | TRBV6-5 | NA | 13 | NA | TRBJ1-3
TGCAGCGTTTCCTCGACTAGCATCTTAACCGGGGAGCTGTTTTTT | CSVSSTSILTGELFF | TRBV29-1 | TRBD2 | 15 | NA | TRBJ2-2
TGTGCCAGTAGTATCTTCGGGCGGGGTAGAGAGCAGTACTTC | CASSIFGRGREQYF | TRBV19 | NA | 14 | few | TRBJ2-7